This record covers a single T cell receptor beta chain. In the source study's methods: By means of reference gene primer amplification, nucleated cell counts were estimated. The protocol was immunoSEQ multiplex PCR, while the TCRdb copy is restricted to in-frame clones and leaves out a portion. The V and J calls and clone size were taken over from that table, and D and trimming were inferred from the DNA. This sample has about 100,000 clones, with approximately 88% found just once. This sample is drawn from a study of blood T cell repertoires in COVID-19. Study as a whole: T cells, B-cell-depleted T cells, or PBMCs supplied cDNA or gDNA.

CDR1 MNHEY and CDR2 SVGEGT come from the germline V gene. The ends lost 4 bases at V and 5 bases at J; junction bases unmatched: 12. This CDR3 spans 17 amino acids. This receptor was taken from a man of 80 years or more with acute or convalescent COVID-19. What was sequenced was peripheral blood. The J gene is TRBJ2-5, the V gene TRBV6-2 or TRBV6-3; the match to TRBD2 covers 11 bases. The CDR3 DNA follows: TGTGCCAGCAGTTTCTCACTCGTAGCGGGAGGGCCGGAGACCCAGTACTTC. Translating gives CASSFSLVAGGPETQYF.